What follows are 23 T cell receptor beta chains derived from one specimen sequenced in a study of blood T cell repertoires in COVID-19. Profiling relied on immunoSEQ multiplex PCR, and the TCRdb table lists in-frame clones only, not all of them. Of roughly 68,000 clones in the sample, over 75% were seen once. Sequences were obtained from peripheral blood. The receptor source for this set is a man aged 50-60 years with active COVID-19.

The sample holds a few counts of this clone. The V gene is TRBV28, the J gene TRBJ1-1; a possible D gene is TRBD1 (6 bases). Germline loops: CDR1 MDHEN, CDR2 SYDVKM. V lost 5 bases and J lost 7, with 11 bases in between. The CDR3 loop spans 12 amino acids. The CDR3 DNA sequence: TGTGCCAGCAGTCGAGGACAGCTTGAAGCTTTCTTT. Residues: CASSRGQLEAFF.

CDR3 nucleotides: TGTGCCAGCTCAAGAGGTTCTAAAGGCAATCAGCCCCAGCATTTT. This encodes CASSRGSKGNQPQHF. V gene TRBV18 combines with J gene TRBJ1-5; D is undetermined. Germline values: CDR1 KGHSH, CDR2 LQKENI. V was shortened by 5 bases and J by 2 bases, with 13 bases between the two germline ends. This CDR3 has 15 amino acids.

Comment on this clone: One junction end does not reproduce the germline sequence, and a read error may be involved. The J gene is TRBJ2-2, the V gene TRBV30, with 7 bases lining up with TRBD2. The CDR3 has 14 amino acids. Germline loops: CDR1 GTSNPN, CDR2 SVGIG (reference sequence). The CDR3 nucleotides are TGTGGCTGGAGTGTAGGGAGGGGCACCGGGGAGCTGTTTTTT. Translating it yields CGWSVGRGTGELFF.

The chain combines TRBV19 with TRBJ1-2; the D is unclear. V was cut by 3 bases and J by 7 bases, with 15 bases left in between. The CDR3 extends over 14 amino acids. From germline, CDR1 is LNHDA and CDR2 SQIVND (reference sequence). Written as DNA, the CDR3 is TGTGCCAGTAGTATCATACAACCGGGAAGTGGCTACACCTTC. Protein sequence: CASSIIQPGSGYTF.

As regards this clone: Other nucleotide sequences in the sample specify the same CDR3. This chain connects TRBV18 to TRBJ2-5; D uncertain. Germline CDR1 KGHSH, CDR2 LQKENI. The V end was cut by 0 bases, the J end by 5 bases, with 4 bases between. The CDR3 consists of 12 residues. The CDR3 region is CASSPPGETQYF. The CDR3 DNA is TGTGCCAGCTCACCACCCGGTGAGACCCAGTACTTC.

The chain couples TRBV9 to TRBJ2-7; 7 positions match TRBD1. The V segment lost 0 bases and the J segment 3 bases; nucleotides outside the gene matches: 3. The V gene's germline CDR1 is SGDLS and CDR2 YYNGEE. The CDR3 has 14 amino acids. The CDR3 reads CASSVAGQDYEQYF. The CDR3 DNA reads as TGTGCCAGCAGCGTAGCCGGACAGGACTACGAGCAGTACTTC.

The chain joins TRBV3-1 (or the pseudogene TRBV3-2) to TRBJ2-2; 8 nucleotides align to TRBD2. Germline trimming cut 1 base from V and 5 bases from J; bases unmatched to any gene: 9. The CDR3 totals 17 residues. The germline gives CDR1 LGHDT, CDR2 YNNKEL (reference sequence). CDR3 region: CASSQAGAGERTGELFF. CDR3 nucleotides: TGTGCCAGCAGCCAAGCAGGAGCGGGAGAGCGGACCGGGGAGCTGTTTTTT.

The rearrangement uses TRBV7-9 and TRBJ2-5, with 9 nucleotides matching TRBD2. The V and J ends lost 2 bases and 5 bases, in that order; junction bases with no gene match: 18. There are 19 residues in the CDR3. Germline CDR1 is SEHNR and CDR2 is FQNEAQ (reference sequence). The CDR3 spells CASSLPIRRLAERGETQYF. The CDR3 bases are TGTGCCAGCAGCTTACCAATCCGACGACTAGCGGAGCGGGGGGAGACCCAGTACTTC.

V is TRBV11-3 and J is TRBJ1-2, with D maybe TRBD1 (5 bases). Germline V gene sequence: CDR1 SGHNT, CDR2 YENEEA. The CDR3 totals 13 residues. V was clipped by 6 bases and J by 3 bases, with 11 bases between them. In DNA form, the CDR3 reads TGTGCCAGCAGGGGGCAGGGTGACTATGGCTACACCTTC. It yields the protein CASRGQGDYGYTF.

CDR3 bases: TGTGCCAGCTCGAGACTAGCGGGGGCAGAAGGTACGCAGTATTTT. Translation: CASSRLAGAEGTQYF. V gene TRBV27 combines with J gene TRBJ2-3; 12 nucleotides align to TRBD2. The germline V gene encodes CDR1 MNHEY and CDR2 SMNVEV (reference sequence). The CDR3 runs 15 residues. With 8 bases clipped from V and 8 bases from J, the junction kept 11 bases outside the gene matches.

The chain combines TRBV19 with TRBJ1-5, with D unresolved. The CDR3 has 16 residues. Between the trimmed V and J ends, which lost 6 bases and 2 bases, there was a span of 17 bases. Germline V gives CDR1 LNHDA, CDR2 SQIVND (reference sequence). The CDR3 DNA sequence: TGTGCCAGTAGCCAAGAGAGGGCGCGGGGCAATCAGCCCCAGCATTTT. This translates into CASSQERARGNQPQHF.

This chain joins TRBV4-1 and TRBJ1-4, with D possibly TRBD1 on 6 matching bases. Germline CDR1 reads MGHRA; CDR2 reads YSYEKL. This CDR3 region has 18 residues. Trimming left V 4 bases short and J 0 bases short, with 18 bases between. The CDR3 nucleotides read TGCGCCAGCAGCCGAGAGGGACATCAACAATCAACTAATGAAAAACTGTTTTTT. Its protein is CASSREGHQQSTNEKLFF.

The chain recombines TRBV30 with TRBJ1-4; possible D gene TRBD1, 6 bases. Germline CDR1 is GTSNPN and CDR2 is SVGIG (reference sequence). V gave up 2 bases and J gave up 7 bases, with 14 bases separating them. This CDR3 comprises 14 residues. The DNA of the CDR3 is TGTGCCTGGAGTCCGGACAGCGGTTTTGAAAAACTGTTTTTT. Translating gives CAWSPDSGFEKLFF.

Here the CDR3 reads CASSETSGQETQYF. The CDR3 DNA is TGCGCCAGCAGTGAGACTAGCGGACAAGAGACCCAGTACTTC. The V gene is TRBV10-1, the J gene TRBJ2-5; TRBD2 matches at 8 bases. The J segment lost 2 bases and the V segment lost 2 bases, leaving 1 base of the junction unmatched. There are 14 residues in the CDR3. The V gene's germline CDR1 is WNHNN and CDR2 SYGVQD (reference sequence).

The V call is TRBV12-3 or TRBV12-4, the J call TRBJ2-1; TRBD2 is a possible D gene (5 bases). V was cut by 7 bases and J by 6 bases, with 7 bases left in between. The CDR3 runs 11 residues. CDR3 sequence: CASTAGNEQFF. As DNA, the CDR3 is TGTGCCAGCACGGCGGGCAATGAGCAGTTCTTC.

The V and J genes are TRBV7-9 and TRBJ2-5; D possibly matches TRBD1 or TRBD2 (6 bases each). Looked up from germline, CDR1 is SEHNR and CDR2 is FQNEAQ (reference sequence). The CDR3 consists of 13 residues. Trimming took 5 bases from V and 7 from J, leaving 14 bases between them. CDR3 DNA: TGTGCCAGCAGCAGGGGGGTCGGGGTGACCCAGTACTTC. Translated: CASSRGVGVTQYF.

This clone was seen once. This chain connects TRBV19 to TRBJ2-7; 12 bases are a match to TRBD2. Germline V gene data show CDR1 as LNHDA and CDR2 as SQIVND (reference sequence). The V gene end was trimmed by 0 bases and the J gene end by 7 bases; junction bases not matched to a gene: 10. The CDR3 extends over 17 amino acids. The CDR3 sequence is CASSIDEETSGRGEQYF. CDR3 nucleotide sequence: TGTGCCAGTAGTATAGATGAGGAGACTAGCGGGAGAGGGGAGCAGTACTTC. Using reference TRBV19 and TRBJ2-7 for the parts outside the CDR3, the full variable domain is DGGITQSPKYLFRKEGQNVTLSCEQNLNHDAMYWYRQDPGQGLRLIYYSQIVNDFQKGDIAEGYSVSREKKESFPLTVTSAQKNPTAFYLCASSIDEETSGRGEQYFGPGTRLTVT.

This clone occurred once. The gene calls are TRBV19 and TRBJ2-5; TRBD2 matches 10 bases. CDR1 LNHDA and CDR2 SQIVND come from the germline V gene (reference sequence). The V gene end was trimmed by 3 bases and the J gene end by 4 bases; junction bases not matched to a gene: 8. This CDR3 contains 16 residues. The CDR3 region is CASSMLAGAPGETQYF. For the CDR3, the DNA is TGTGCCAGTAGTATGCTAGCGGGAGCCCCAGGAGAGACCCAGTACTTC.

The chain combines TRBV5-4 with TRBJ2-2; D might be TRBD1 (5 bases). Germline CDR1 is SGHNT and CDR2 is YYREEE (reference sequence). V gave up 3 bases and J gave up 5 bases, with 14 bases separating them. CDR3 length equals 15 residues. The CDR3 loop reads CASSSDGGATGELFF. CDR3 sequence (DNA): TGTGCCAGCAGCTCCGACGGTGGGGCTACCGGGGAGCTGTTTTTT.

This chain links TRBV6-6 with TRBJ2-1; 9 bases are a match to TRBD2. The CDR3 has 14 residues. V gave up 10 bases and J gave up 12 bases; unmatched junction bases: 16. Per germline, CDR1 MNHNY and CDR2 SVGAGI (reference sequence). CDR3 nucleotides: TGTGCCACCACAGGGACTAGCACCTTATTTACGCAGTTCTTC. Protein sequence: CATTGTSTLFTQFF.

The chain has TRBV9 and TRBJ2-5; TRBD2 agrees at 7 bases. The CDR3 totals 15 residues. V was pared by 5 bases and J by 7 bases, with 14 bases of the junction left unmatched. The germline V gene has CDR1 SGDLS and CDR2 YYNGEE. CDR3 bases: TGTGCCAGCAGTGTCACAGCGGGGCTGGGATCGACCCAGTACTTC. Translation gives CASSVTAGLGSTQYF.

The chain employs TRBV4-3 and TRBJ2-7, with 9 nucleotides matching TRBD2. CDR1 LGHNA and CDR2 YSLEER come from the germline V gene. V shed 10 bases and J 2 bases; nucleotides not matched to a gene: 9. The CDR3 runs to 14 residues. CDR3 sequence: CAILSGGDPYEQYF. CDR3 in DNA: TGCGCCATCCTTAGCGGGGGTGATCCCTACGAGCAGTACTTC.

The chain is built from TRBV21-1 and TRBJ2-2; the D call in the table, TRBD1, was not verified against the DNA. TRBV21-1 is given as a pseudogene. CDR3 length: 17 residues. The CDR3 region has the DNA TGTGCCAGCAGCTATCTAGGACAGGGCGGGAACACCGGGGAGCTGTTTTTT. Its translation is CASSYLGQGGNTGELFF.